The T cell receptor beta chain under discussion was sequenced for a study of T cell repertoires in cytomegalovirus infection. Study context: Public TCR beta signatures provided an indication of both CMV infection and a matching HLA type.

This clonotype was seen more than once but under ten times. Its antigen is not identified. TCRdb analysed the reads with MiXCR anew, one entry per CDR3 protein. Of 150,000 to 200,000 distinct CDR3 sequences in the sample, roughly 20% were seen once. Germline loops: CDR1 MGHRA, CDR2 YSYEKL. V lost 4 bases, J lost 10 bases, and 14 bases lay in between. The CDR3 totals 14 residues. The TCR was taken from a human donor in good health (CMV status not recorded). Some clones in this sample may be carry-over from other donors' samples. The source material was CD8+ T cells from cultured PBMCs, sampled from culture after CMV antigen stimulation. This chain links TRBV4-1 with TRBJ1-6; D gene uncertain. In DNA, the CDR3 is TGCGCCAGCAGCCTTAGGAGGGTAGGATCACCCCTCCACTTT. It specifies CASSLRRVGSPLHF.